This TCR beta chain is from a study of blood T cell repertoires in COVID-19 (dated by TCRdb to the early 2020s). Regarding the study in general: The collaborator samples originated in the United States, Italy and Spain and spanned the acute and convalescent phases of COVID-19. The material from the prospective study consisted of cDNA or gDNA derived from T cells, B-cell-depleted T cells, or PBMCs. The dataset comprised deeply sampled blood TCRbeta repertoires from subjects exposed to, actively infected with, or recovered from COVID-19. A freely available public database, intended as a resource for researchers studying the immune response to SARS-CoV-2, is where the repertoires were released. The samples were drawn from the first 160 participants of the ongoing ImmuneRACE study and from 950 to 1,500 subjects provided by 6 global collaborators. Sample metadata almost always included a de-identified subject ID, COVID-19 status, age in years and sex. HLA class I and class II types, where available, came from metadata supplied by the sample provider rather than from assay-based typing. Here is what the overall study found, with its caveats: Clinical and demographic metadata were provided uncurated, with the amount varying by source and participant.

In regard to this clone: Its antigen specificity is not known. No much larger clone is present one base from it, and per-base qualities are unavailable.

Relative to germline, V is 0 bases shorter and J is 3 bases shorter, with 6 bases between their ends. For CDR1 and CDR2, the germline V gene lists SGHRS and YFSETQ. The CDR3, from cysteine to phenylalanine, totals 13 residues. The CDR3 DNA has 39 bases and is translated from base 1. At one collaborating source in Seattle, patients were enrolled during active infection and were followed longitudinally through the course of disease. Whole blood was collected in K2EDTA tubes by collaborating institutions according to the institutions' own protocols. Collaborator samples were shipped for TCRbeta analysis as frozen whole blood, isolated PBMCs, or DNA extracted from either sample type. TCRbeta CDR3 regions were amplified from genomic DNA by means of the immunoSEQ Assay, a bias-controlled multiplex PCR. In the authors' own workflow: Within the assay, amplification of reference gene primers was used to estimate how many nucleated cells each sample contained. To quantify the absolute abundance of each unique TCRbeta CDR3 rearrangement, sequence reads were collapsed and filtered. Productive Simpson clonality was computed per sample as the square root of Simpson's diversity index over productive rearrangements. The table comes from immuneACCESS by way of TCRdb, which keeps in-frame sequences with V and J called. Part of the clones is missing from these tables; in studies checked, under half for an unresolved V gene and the rest for unknown reasons. V, J and clone size reflect that table, while D and trimming were determined from the DNA. The sample table lists approximately 330,000 clones, approximately 88% of them with a count of one. Roughly a tenth of the sample belongs to the ten largest clones.

The receptor chain draws on TRBV5-1 and TRBJ2-5; the D gene identity is not certain. The clonotype was recovered from a man between 25 and 39 years old with COVID-19, enrolled during active disease. The sample consisted of peripheral blood. The CDR3: CASSLAEKETQYF. DNA sequence: TGCGCCAGCAGCTTGGCGGAGAAAGAGACCCAGTACTTC.